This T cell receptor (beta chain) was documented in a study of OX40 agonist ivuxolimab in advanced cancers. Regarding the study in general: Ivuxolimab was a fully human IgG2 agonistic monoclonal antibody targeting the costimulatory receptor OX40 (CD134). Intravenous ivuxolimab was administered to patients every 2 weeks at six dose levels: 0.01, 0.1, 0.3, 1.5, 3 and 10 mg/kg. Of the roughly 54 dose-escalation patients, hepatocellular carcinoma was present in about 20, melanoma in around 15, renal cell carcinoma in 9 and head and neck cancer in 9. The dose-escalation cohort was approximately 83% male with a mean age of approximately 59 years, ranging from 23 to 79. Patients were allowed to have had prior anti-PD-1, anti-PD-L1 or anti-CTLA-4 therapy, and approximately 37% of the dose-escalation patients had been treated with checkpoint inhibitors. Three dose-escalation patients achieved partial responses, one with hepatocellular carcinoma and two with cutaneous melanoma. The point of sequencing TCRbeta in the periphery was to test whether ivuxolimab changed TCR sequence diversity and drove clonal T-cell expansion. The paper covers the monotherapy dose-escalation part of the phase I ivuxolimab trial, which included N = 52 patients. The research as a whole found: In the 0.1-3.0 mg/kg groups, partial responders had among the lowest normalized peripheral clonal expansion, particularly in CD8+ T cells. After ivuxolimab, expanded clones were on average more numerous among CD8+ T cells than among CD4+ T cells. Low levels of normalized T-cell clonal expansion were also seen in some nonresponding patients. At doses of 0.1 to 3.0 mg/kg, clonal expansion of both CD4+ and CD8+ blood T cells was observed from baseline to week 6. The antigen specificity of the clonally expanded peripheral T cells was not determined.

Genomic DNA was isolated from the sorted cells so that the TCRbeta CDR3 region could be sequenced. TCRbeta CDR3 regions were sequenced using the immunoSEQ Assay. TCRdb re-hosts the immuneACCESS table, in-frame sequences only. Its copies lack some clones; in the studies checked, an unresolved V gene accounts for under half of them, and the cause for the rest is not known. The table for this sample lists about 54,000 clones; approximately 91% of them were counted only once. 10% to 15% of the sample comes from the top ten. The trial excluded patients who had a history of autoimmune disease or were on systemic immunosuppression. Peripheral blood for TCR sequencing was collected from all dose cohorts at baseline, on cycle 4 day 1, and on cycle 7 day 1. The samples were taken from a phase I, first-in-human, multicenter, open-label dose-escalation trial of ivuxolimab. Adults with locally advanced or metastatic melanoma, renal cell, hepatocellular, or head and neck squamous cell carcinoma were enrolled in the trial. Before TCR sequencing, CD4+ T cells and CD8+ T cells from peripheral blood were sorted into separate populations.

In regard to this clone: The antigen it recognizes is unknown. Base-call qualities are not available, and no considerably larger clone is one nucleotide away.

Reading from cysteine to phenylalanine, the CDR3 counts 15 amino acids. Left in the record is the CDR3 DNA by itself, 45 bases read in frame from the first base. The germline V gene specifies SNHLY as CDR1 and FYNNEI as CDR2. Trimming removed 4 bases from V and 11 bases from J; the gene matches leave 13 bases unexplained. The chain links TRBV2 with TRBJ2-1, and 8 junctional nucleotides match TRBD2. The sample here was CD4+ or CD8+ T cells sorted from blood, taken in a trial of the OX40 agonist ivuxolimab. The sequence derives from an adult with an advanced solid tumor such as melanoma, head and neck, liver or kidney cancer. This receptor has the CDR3 CASSVVGSGVTKQFF. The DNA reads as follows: TGTGCCAGCAGTGTGGTCGGTAGCGGGGTGACAAAGCAGTTCTTC.